Each of the 17 T cell receptor beta chains below was sequenced from the same sample in a study of HIV-infected patients and healthy controls. 450 to 600 ng RNA was reverse transcribed with alpha and beta constant-region primers. Using multiplexing indices, alpha and beta chain libraries were generated apart by chain-specific third strand synthesis. TCRdb recomputed calls from the 5' RACE reads with MiXCR, one row per CDR3 protein. Found here are fewer than 5,000 distinct CDR3 sequences, 7.5% to 10% of them singletons; the top ten hold about two fifths. Roughly three months, about 14 weeks, into antiretroviral therapy, follow-up blood was collected. All unsorted peripheral T cells were captured because whole blood was used without fractionation. Sequencing was performed on blood, taken during antiretroviral therapy. These receptors were taken from an adult with HIV infection.

Within the sample, this clonotype is medium-sized. This chain joins TRBV18 and TRBJ2-5; D is tentatively TRBD1 or TRBD2 (6 bases each). Per germline, CDR1 KGHSH and CDR2 LQKENI. Trimming took off 0 bases at V and 0 bases at J, with 14 bases between the two ends. The CDR3 is 17 residues long. For the CDR3, the DNA is TGTGCCAGCTCACCACCGGCGAGGGGGGCGTACCAAGAGACCCAGTACTTC. Its protein product is CASSPPARGAYQETQYF.

The chain joins TRBV6-2 or TRBV6-3 to TRBJ2-5, with 9 bases aligning to TRBD1. This CDR3 has 17 residues. The J segment lost 0 bases and the V segment lost 2 bases, leaving 7 bases of the junction unmatched. Germline lookup yields CDR1 MNHEY and CDR2 SVGEGT. The CDR3 sequence is CASSYRGQGEYQETQYF. The CDR3 DNA is TGTGCCAGCAGTTACCGGGGACAGGGCGAGTACCAAGAGACCCAGTACTTC.

This clonotype counts as medium-sized. The J gene is TRBJ1-4, the V gene TRBV7-9; tentative D call: TRBD1 (6 bases). Germline CDR1 reads SEHNR; CDR2 reads FQNEAQ (reference sequence). Deletions cut 4 bases from V and 11 bases from J, with 11 bases between. There are 12 residues in the CDR3. Here the CDR3 reads CASSSGQRKLFF. The CDR3 DNA reads TGTGCCAGCAGCTCCGGACAGAGGAAACTGTTTTTT.

In its sample, this clonotype was seen many times. The V call is TRBV27, the J call TRBJ2-2; no definite D call. The ends were cut back, 3 bases at V and 1 base at J, with 6 bases in the middle. CDR1 and CDR2 (germline): MNHEY, SMNVEV (reference sequence). This CDR3 is built from 14 residues. In nucleotides, the CDR3 is TGTGCCAGCAGTTTCAGCCTGAACACCGGGGAGCTGTTTTTT. Translated: CASSFSLNTGELFF.

This chain uses TRBV18 with TRBJ2-5; a weak D match, TRBD1 (6 bases). This CDR3 is 14 amino acids long. Germline lookup yields CDR1 KGHSH and CDR2 LQKENI. The V and J ends lost 1 base and 1 base respectively, with 7 bases between them. The CDR3, as DNA: TGTGCCAGCTCACCACAACAGGGCCAAGAGACCCAGTACTTC. It yields the protein CASSPQQGQETQYF.

Within the sample, this clonotype is medium-sized. V is TRBV5-1 and J is TRBJ1-1, with no clear D. Per germline, CDR1 SGHRS and CDR2 YFSETQ. This CDR3 has 13 amino acids. The V end lost 10 bases, the J end lost 2 bases, and 15 bases lay between the germline ends. Here the CDR3 reads CAGSDGSNTEAFF. The DNA for the CDR3 is TGCGCCGGGTCGGACGGGTCTAACACTGAAGCTTTCTTT.

This clonotype was observed at least ten times. The gene calls are TRBV20-1 and TRBJ1-5; D unresolved. Trimming shortened V by 6 bases and J by 7 bases, and 16 bases separated the two germline ends. CDR1 and CDR2 from the germline V gene are DFQATT and SNEGSKA (reference sequence). The CDR3 runs to 13 residues. CDR3 sequence (DNA): TGCAGTGCCCCCGGTGGTTCGGGACAGCCCCAGCATTTT. Translation: CSAPGGSGQPQHF.

To note about this clonotype: A much larger clone lies a single base off, so this may be a read error. The J gene is TRBJ1-2, the V gene TRBV5-1; D ambiguous. CDR1 and CDR2 (germline): SGHRS, YFSETQ. The CDR3 runs 15 residues. V was cut by 3 bases and J by 0 bases, with 12 bases left in between. CDR3 nucleotide sequence: TGCGCCAGCAGCTCCCAGGCCACTGCTAACTATGGCTACACCTTC. This translates into CASSSQATANYGYTF.

This clonotype is classed as medium-sized. In DNA form, the CDR3 reads TGTGCCAGCAGTTCCCACACAGGGGGTTTTTTTAAGGGCACAGATACGCAGTATTTT. As protein: CASSSHTGGFFKGTDTQYF. This chain uses TRBV12-3 or TRBV12-4 with TRBJ2-3; 8 nucleotides align to TRBD1. The ends lost 4 bases at V and 1 base at J; junction bases unmatched: 16. CDR3 size: 19 residues.

This clonotype was counted many times. This chain connects TRBV12-3 or TRBV12-4 to TRBJ2-7, with TRBD1 as a possible D gene (6 bases). This CDR3 comprises 14 residues. V shed 2 bases and J shed 7 bases, with 15 bases lying between them. This CDR3 is CASSLIVGAGEQYF. The CDR3 nucleotides read TGTGCCAGCAGTTTAATCGTGGGGGCTGGTGAGCAGTACTTC.

This clonotype was recorded at least ten times. The V call is TRBV20-1, the J call TRBJ2-7, with TRBD2 matching over 10 bases. V trimming: 7 bases; J trimming: 3 bases; junction bases outside the gene matches: 3. The CDR3 has 12 residues. Germline V CDR1 and CDR2: DFQATT, SNEGSKA (reference sequence). Here the CDR3 DNA reads TGCAGTGGGGCTAGCGGGGGCTACGAGCAGTACTTC. Translated: CSGASGGYEQYF.

In this sample, this clonotype is medium-sized. The gene calls are TRBV5-1 and TRBJ1-2; 8 positions match TRBD1. Per germline, CDR1 SGHRS and CDR2 YFSETQ. V shed 0 bases and J 8 bases; nucleotides not matched to a gene: 3. CDR3 length: 13 amino acids. CDR3 DNA: TGCGCCAGCAGCTTGGACAGGGGGTCGGGCTACACCTTC. Its translation is CASSLDRGSGYTF. The complete variable domain, with remaining parts taken from reference TRBV5-1 and TRBJ1-2, reads KAGVTQTPRYLIKTRGQQVTLSCSPISGHRSVSWYQQTPGQGLQFLFEYFSETQRNKGNFPGRFSGRQFSNSRSEMNVSTLELGDSALYLCASSLDRGSGYTFGSGTRLTVV.

The rearrangement uses TRBV7-3 and TRBJ2-5; D could derive from TRBD1 or TRBD2 (6 bases each). Germline CDR1 SGHTA, CDR2 FQGTGA. V lost 3 bases and J lost 5, with 16 bases in between. The CDR3 contains 15 residues. CDR3 coding DNA: TGTGCCAGCAGCTTGACCGGGGGCGAGAGGGAGACCCAGTACTTC. As protein: CASSLTGGERETQYF.

By sample fraction, this clonotype is medium-sized (0.01 to 0.1%). The V call is TRBV7-3, the J call TRBJ2-1; D is unclear. The V gene lost 1 base and the J gene lost 3 bases, with 10 bases spanning the gap. The germline gives CDR1 SGHTA, CDR2 FQGTGA. The CDR3 sequence is 15 residues long. CDR3 protein: CASSLSASVYNEQFF. Written as DNA, the CDR3 is TGTGCCAGCAGCTTAAGTGCGTCGGTCTACAATGAGCAGTTCTTC.

This clonotype is judged medium-sized (0.01 to 0.1%). The V gene is TRBV27, the J gene TRBJ2-1, with a tentative D call TRBD2 (8 bases). Germline values: CDR1 MNHEY, CDR2 SMNVEV (reference sequence). Between the trimmed V and J ends, which lost 6 bases and 8 bases, there was a span of 26 bases. This CDR3 contains 17 residues. The CDR3 DNA sequence: TGTGCCAGCAGACTCACCGGAGGGGGCGGGGGGAGAGATGAGCAGTTCTTC. It encodes CASRLTGGGGGRDEQFF.

The CDR3 nucleotides read TGTGCCAGCTCACCACCGGACTATGGCTACACCTTC. Residues: CASSPPDYGYTF. The chain links TRBV18 to TRBJ1-2; D unresolved. Germline values: CDR1 KGHSH, CDR2 LQKENI. V was cut by 0 bases and J by 3 bases, with 2 bases left in between. There are 12 residues in the CDR3.

This clonotype has only a few counts. The chain is built from TRBV7-3 and TRBJ2-1; 10 bases match TRBD2. CDR1 is SGHTA and CDR2 is FQGTGA in the germline V gene. V lost 5 bases and J lost 6; bases outside the gene matches: 10. The CDR3 consists of 16 residues. The CDR3: CASSPPGIAGGNEQFF. The CDR3 region has the DNA TGTGCCAGCAGCCCTCCGGGGATAGCGGGGGGCAATGAGCAGTTCTTC.